Below, 15 T cell receptor beta chains from the same sample are listed, as sequenced in a study of human T cells and chemical hapten exposure. TCRdb re-called the RACE reads through MiXCR, storing one row per CDR3 protein. The sample holds tens of thousands of distinct CDR3 sequences, roughly a tenth seen once. Time point denoted: patch test 1, 2 weeks after DPC sensitization. Documented treatment: therapeutic diphenylcyclopropenone sensitization with weekly scalp DPC. The sample consisted of whole blood, taken in connection with sensitization to the hapten diphenylcyclopropenone (DPC). Receptors originate from a man between 40 and 49 years old with alopecia areata. Some clones in this sample may be carry-over from other donors' samples.

V and J are TRBV5-1 and TRBJ2-5; D tentatively reads TRBD1 or TRBD2 (6 bases each). The germline CDR1 and CDR2 sequences are SGHRS and YFSETQ. The CDR3 consists of 15 residues. V gave up 5 bases and J gave up 5 bases, with 19 bases separating them. DNA for the CDR3: TGCGCCAGCAGTCTAGTCCCGGGGGCCGGTGAGACCCAGTACTTC. Its translation: CASSLVPGAGETQYF.

The chain combines TRBV27 with TRBJ2-1; TRBD2 matches at 7 bases. CDR1 is MNHEY and CDR2 is SMNVEV in the germline V gene (reference sequence). V shed 5 bases and J 0 bases; nucleotides not matched to a gene: 10. The CDR3 totals 17 residues. This CDR3 reads CASSPLKAGSSYNEQFF. CDR3 bases: TGTGCCAGCAGTCCCTTGAAAGCGGGGAGCTCCTACAATGAGCAGTTCTTC.

The table lists this clonotype with a few counts. V and J are TRBV9 and TRBJ2-7; 10 bases are a match to TRBD2. This CDR3 region has 15 residues. The germline V gene has CDR1 SGDLS and CDR2 YYNGEE. The trim removed 4 bases at V and 5 bases at J, leaving 9 bases unmatched. In DNA form, the CDR3 reads TGTGCCAGCAGCATCCGATCTAGCGGGAGCGACGAGCAGTACTTC. This codes for CASSIRSSGSDEQYF.

This clonotype has a handful of counts. The chain couples TRBV6-6 to TRBJ1-6; a weak D match, TRBD1 (5 bases). The CDR3 sequence is 14 residues long. CDR1 and CDR2 (germline): MNHNY, SVGAGI (reference sequence). V was clipped by 2 bases and J by 11 bases, with 13 bases between them. The CDR3 loop reads CASSYGDSGAPLHF. The CDR3 DNA reads as TGTGCCAGCAGTTACGGGGACTCGGGGGCACCCCTCCACTTT.

The V and J genes are TRBV7-9 and TRBJ2-5; D perhaps matches TRBD1 (5 bases). The CDR3 consists of 16 residues. The germline CDR1 and CDR2 sequences are SEHNR and FQNEAQ (reference sequence). Trimming left V 2 bases short and J 4 bases short, with 17 bases between. The CDR3 DNA sequence: TGTGCCAGCAGCTTAAGGCTGGACATTAAAGGAGAGACCCAGTACTTC. Translated: CASSLRLDIKGETQYF.

This chain joins TRBV9 and TRBJ2-1; the D is unclear. The germline gives CDR1 SGDLS, CDR2 YYNGEE. CDR3 length equals 14 residues. Trimming took 4 bases from V and 5 from J, leaving 13 bases between them. CDR3 loop: CASSYTNLNNEQFF. In nucleotides, the CDR3 is TGTGCCAGCAGCTACACGAACTTGAACAATGAGCAGTTCTTC.

This clonotype was observed many times. The chain is built from TRBV7-2 and TRBJ1-3; no definite D call. CDR1 is SGHTA, CDR2 FQGNSA, per germline. Between the trimmed V and J ends, which lost 2 bases and 0 bases, there was a span of 8 bases. There are 15 residues in the CDR3. The DNA of the CDR3 is TGTGCCAGCAGCTTAAAGGGCGGCTCTGGAAACACCATATATTTT. This sequence encodes CASSLKGGSGNTIYF.

This clonotype showed up just a few times. V and J are TRBV7-9 and TRBJ2-4; perhaps TRBD1 as D (5 bases). Per germline, CDR1 SEHNR and CDR2 FQNEAQ (reference sequence). Between the trimmed V and J ends, which lost 2 bases and 1 base, there was a span of 12 bases. CDR3 length equals 16 residues. CDR3 residues: CASSLLVPGAKNIQYF. The CDR3 DNA is TGTGCCAGCAGCTTATTAGTCCCAGGGGCCAAAAACATTCAGTACTTC.

This clonotype was picked up a small number of times. The rearrangement uses TRBV2 and TRBJ2-1, with 12 bases aligning to TRBD2. The CDR3 has 17 amino acids. Germline trimming cut 1 base from V and 5 bases from J; bases unmatched to any gene: 6. The V gene's germline CDR1 is SNHLY and CDR2 FYNNEI. The CDR3 coding sequence is TGTGCCAGCAGTGAAGAAGGGACTAGCGGGCTTAACAATGAGCAGTTCTTC. Residues: CASSEEGTSGLNNEQFF.

A note on this clonotype: Sequence at one end of the junction differs from germline and may be a read error. The chain links TRBV5-4 to TRBJ2-5; D gene uncertain. This CDR3 contains 14 residues. CDR1 and CDR2 (germline): SGHNT, YYREEE (reference sequence). The DNA of the CDR3 is TGTGCCAGCAGCTTGGGAGTGTACCAAGAGACCCAGAACTTC. Translated: CASSLGVYQETQNF.

The rearrangement joins TRBV11-3 to TRBJ2-5, with 8 bases identical to TRBD1. This CDR3 is 13 amino acids long. J was trimmed by 6 bases and V by 5 bases; bases with no gene match: 5. Germline CDR1 SGHNT, CDR2 YENEEA. The DNA of the CDR3 is TGTGCCAGCAGCAGGACAGGGACGAAGACCCAGTACTTC. Amino acids: CASSRTGTKTQYF.

This chain uses TRBV7-6 with TRBJ2-1, with 7 bases matching TRBD2. Unmatched junction bases numbered 9, after V lost 0 bases and J lost 10 bases. The CDR3 length is 15 residues. Germline loops: CDR1 SGHVS, CDR2 FNYEAQ. The CDR3 DNA is TGTGCCAGCAGCTTAGCGGGAGGGCGGTTTGGGGAGCAGTTCTTC. Amino acid sequence: CASSLAGGRFGEQFF.

This clonotype was seen a handful of times. The CDR3: CASSQENRLAGGEQFF. As DNA, the CDR3 is TGCGCCAGCAGCCAAGAGAACAGGCTAGCGGGAGGCGAGCAGTTCTTC. The chain carries TRBV4-3 and TRBJ2-1; TRBD2 aligns across 11 bases. The germline V gene has CDR1 LGHNA and CDR2 YSLEER. The V segment lost 0 bases and the J segment 10 bases; nucleotides outside the gene matches: 8. The CDR3 has 16 residues.

The chain carries TRBV6-2 or TRBV6-3 and TRBJ1-5; 9 bases align to TRBD1. The CDR3 totals 15 residues. The V gene's germline CDR1 is MNHEY and CDR2 SVGEGT. Losses at the gene ends were 6 bases for V and 4 bases for J; bases not matched to a gene: 7. CDR3 in DNA: TGTGCCAGCAGAGACCGGGACAGGGCTAATCAGCCCCAGCATTTT. The encoded protein is CASRDRDRANQPQHF.

This clonotype was detected only a few times. CDR3 residues: CASRFRDRSGYTF. The CDR3 coding sequence is TGTGCCAGCAGATTCCGGGACAGGTCCGGCTACACCTTC. V and J are TRBV6-2 or TRBV6-3 and TRBJ1-2, with 8 bases aligning to TRBD1. The trim removed 6 bases at V and 8 bases at J, leaving 8 bases unmatched. The CDR3 has 13 residues. Germline V gene lookup returns CDR1 MNHEY and CDR2 SVGEGT.